Here is one TCR beta chain with its context. The antigen is unknown. 5'RACE, which relied on constant-segment primers, yielded TCR alpha and TCR beta cDNA libraries carrying sample barcodes and UMIs. Via MiXCR, TCRdb re-called the 5' RACE reads, giving one row per CDR3 protein. This table holds approximately 450,000 distinct CDR3 sequences, 15% to 20% found once. The entry originates in a study of T-cell memory formation after mild COVID-19. Study findings and constraints: From day 15 to 85, contracting clones were balanced between CD4 and CD8, whereas later expanders leaned toward CD4+. What remained unconfirmed was the SARS-CoV-2 specificity of second-wave clones peaking on day 37. Memory from before infection featured some responding clones, which suggests cross-reactive memory joined.

The CDR3 totals 15 residues. The germline gives CDR1 SGHVS, CDR2 FNYEAQ. The germline V and J ends were trimmed by 5 bases and 1 base, with 13 bases remaining between them. This clonotype originated in an adult woman who had mild COVID-19 (a few samples of this study predate the infection). Cell type and time point are not known. This chain connects TRBV7-6 to TRBJ2-3; tentatively, D is TRBD2 (6 bases). Input material: PBMCs or a T cell subset sorted from them (not recorded which). CDR3 in amino acids: CASSPSALRTDTQYF. The CDR3 DNA sequence: TGTGCCAGCAGCCCTAGCGCCCTACGCACAGATACGCAGTATTTT.